Below, 11 T cell receptor beta chains from the same sample are listed, as sequenced in a study of T cells in localized non-small cell lung cancer. The repertoire was sequenced with immunoSEQ multiplex PCR; TCRdb's copy has only in-frame clones and lacks some. The sample lists tens of thousands of clones; roughly 80% were seen once. Sequenced material: peripheral blood, taken before any cancer treatment. All receptors derive from a man between 40 and 70 years old with stage I lung adenocarcinoma.

CDR3 DNA: TGTGCCAGCAGCTTGACAGGAGGTGAAGCTTTCTTT. Translated, it gives CASSLTGGEAFF. The chain uses TRBV5-6 and TRBJ1-1; D perhaps matches TRBD1 (5 bases). Germline V gene sequence: CDR1 SGHDT, CDR2 YYEEEE. V lost 1 base, J lost 7 bases, and 8 bases lay in between. CDR3 length: 12 amino acids.

CDR3 region: CASSLKPGGNEKLFF. CDR3 nucleotides: TGTGCCAGCAGTCTTAAGCCAGGGGGTAATGAAAAACTGTTTTTT. The chain carries TRBV6-1 and TRBJ1-4; 7 positions match TRBD1. The ends lost 5 bases at V and 4 bases at J; junction bases unmatched: 7. The germline CDR1 and CDR2 sequences are MNHNS and SASEGT. The CDR3 is made up of 15 amino acids.

The chain employs TRBV29-1 and TRBJ2-6, with D perhaps matching TRBD2 (5 bases). Trimming removed 4 bases at V and 2 bases at J, with 6 bases between. The CDR3 has 13 residues. Germline CDR1 is SQVTM and CDR2 is ANQGSEA. The CDR3 loop reads CSVVRAGANVLTF. CDR3 sequence (DNA): TGCAGCGTTGTGAGGGCTGGGGCCAACGTCCTGACTTTC.

The chain recombines TRBV4-2 with TRBJ2-7; 10 nucleotides line up with TRBD2. Germline CDR1 reads LGHNA; CDR2 reads YNFKEQ. V dropped 0 bases and J dropped 3; count of bases not matched to a gene: 2. The CDR3 is 15 residues long. The chain's CDR3 is CASSQEPSGSYEQYF. DNA for the CDR3: TGTGCCAGCAGCCAAGAGCCTAGCGGGAGCTACGAGCAGTACTTC.

The chain joins TRBV6-5 to TRBJ2-7; the D gene could be TRBD1 or TRBD2 (5 bases each). Germline CDR1 MNHEY, CDR2 SVGAGI. V lost 2 bases and J lost 2, with 13 bases in between. The CDR3 runs 15 residues. This CDR3 is CASSYAWGPAYEQYF. The CDR3, as DNA: TGTGCCAGCAGTTACGCATGGGGACCAGCCTACGAGCAGTACTTC.

Of note for this clone: One junction end does not reproduce the germline sequence, and a read error may be involved. This sequence joins TRBV7-7 and TRBJ2-5; D gene ambiguous. The CDR3 is 14 residues long. Germline CDR1 and CDR2: SSHAT and FNYEAQ (reference sequence). The CDR3 loop is CASSFTPRSETQYF. DNA for the CDR3: TGTGCTAGCAGCTTTACCCCCCGATCGGAGACCCAGTACTTC.

The CDR3 here is CASSLVRDLRTDTQYF. Here the CDR3 DNA reads TGTGCCAGCAGCTTAGTTAGGGACTTACGCACAGATACGCAGTATTTT. The chain employs TRBV7-2 and TRBJ2-3; the D gene is possibly TRBD2 (6 bases). Trimming left V 1 base short and J 1 base short, with 12 bases between. Per germline, CDR1 SGHTA and CDR2 FQGNSA. The CDR3 extends over 16 amino acids. Full variable domain (outside the CDR3, taken from reference TRBV7-2 and TRBJ2-3): GAGVSQSPSNKVTEKGKDVELRCDPISGHTALYWYRQSLGQGLEFLIYFQGNSAPDKSGLPSDRFSAERTGGSVSTLTIQRTQQEDSAVYLCASSLVRDLRTDTQYFGPGTRLTVL.

This chain connects TRBV7-2 to TRBJ2-3; a weak D match, TRBD2 (5 bases). V lost 5 bases and J 1 base, leaving 10 bases between the germline ends. Germline CDR1 reads SGHTA; CDR2 reads FQGNSA. CDR3 length equals 14 residues. CDR3 amino acids: CASSRTRGTDTQYF. As DNA, the CDR3 is TGTGCCAGCAGCCGTACTAGGGGCACAGATACGCAGTATTTT.

In nucleotides, the CDR3 is TGTGCCAGCAGCGCTGACAGGGGCCTTGGCTATGGCTACACCTTC. Residues: CASSADRGLGYGYTF. This chain uses TRBV5-4 with TRBJ1-2; 8 bases map to TRBD1. Looked up from germline, CDR1 is SGHNT and CDR2 is YYREEE (reference sequence). This CDR3 is 15 amino acids long. With V trimmed by 4 bases and J by 4 bases, 9 bases remained unmatched.

The chain has TRBV7-2 and TRBJ2-2; unclear D gene. V was clipped by 2 bases and J by 7 bases, with 11 bases between them. The V gene's germline CDR1 is SGHTA and CDR2 FQGNSA. This CDR3 contains 14 residues. The DNA of the CDR3 is TGTGCCAGCAGCTTAATGGGGTGGGACGGGGAGCTGTTTTTT. Translation: CASSLMGWDGELFF.

The chain links TRBV6-1 to TRBJ1-1; D is unresolved. Deletions cut 7 bases from V and 4 bases from J, with 16 bases between. The CDR3 spans 14 residues. From germline, CDR1 is MNHNS and CDR2 SASEGT. CDR3 protein: CASKTTTISTEAFF. For the CDR3, the DNA is TGTGCCAGCAAAACAACAACGATAAGCACTGAAGCTTTCTTT.